Presented here are 22 T cell receptor beta chains from one specimen sequenced in a study of blood T cell repertoires in COVID-19. Libraries were prepared by immunoSEQ multiplex PCR; TCRdb keeps only in-frame clonotypes and omits some of them. This table has 60,000 to 85,000 clones, roughly 70% appearing once. The specimen sequenced was peripheral blood. These receptors were taken from a man between 65 and 85 years old with acute or convalescent COVID-19.

The chain joins TRBV19 to TRBJ2-1; D not resolved. This CDR3 contains 16 residues. V lost 4 bases and J 0 bases, leaving 13 bases between the germline ends. The germline gives CDR1 LNHDA, CDR2 SQIVND (reference sequence). Here the CDR3 DNA reads TGTGCCAGTAGTACCTTGACATTGTACTCCTACAATGAGCAGTTCTTC. Translation gives CASSTLTLYSYNEQFF. The variable domain in full, with the rest retrieved from reference TRBV19 and TRBJ2-1, is DGGITQSPKYLFRKEGQNVTLSCEQNLNHDAMYWYRQDPGQGLRLIYYSQIVNDFQKGDIAEGYSVSREKKESFPLTVTSAQKNPTAFYLCASSTLTLYSYNEQFFGPGTRLTVL.

The chain has TRBV9 and TRBJ2-2; D remains unclear. This CDR3 is built from 14 residues. The germline gives CDR1 SGDLS, CDR2 YYNGEE. Between the trimmed V and J ends, which lost 0 bases and 0 bases, there was a span of 3 bases. The CDR3 DNA sequence: TGTGCCAGCAGCGTAGCATCGAACACCGGGGAGCTGTTTTTT. Translating it yields CASSVASNTGELFF.

This clone occurred once. The V gene is TRBV29-1, the J gene TRBJ1-4, with D tentatively TRBD1 (5 bases). V gave up 5 bases and J gave up 7 bases, with 17 bases separating them. The CDR3 length is 14 residues. CDR1 and CDR2 (germline): SQVTM, ANQGSEA. As DNA, the CDR3 is TGCAGCGTTCCGACGGACACCCAAGGTGAAAAACTGTTTTTT. Protein sequence: CSVPTDTQGEKLFF.

This clone was recorded a few times. The J gene is TRBJ1-2, the V gene TRBV7-3, with a tentative D call TRBD1 (6 bases). CDR3 length equals 16 residues. Germline CDR1 is SGHTA and CDR2 is FQGTGA. V was clipped by 1 base and J by 4 bases, with 16 bases between them. The CDR3 protein is CASSLNPQGNRYGYTF. The DNA for the CDR3 is TGTGCCAGCAGCTTAAATCCTCAGGGGAACCGCTATGGCTACACCTTC.

This chain joins TRBV28 and TRBJ1-1; 8 positions match TRBD1. Germline CDR1 MDHEN, CDR2 SYDVKM. V was clipped by 5 bases and J by 5 bases; unmatched bases: 7. The CDR3 is 14 residues long. The CDR3 DNA sequence: TGTGCCAGCAGTCCTACAGGGGGATGGACTGAAGCTTTCTTT. Encoded protein: CASSPTGGWTEAFF.

The chain carries TRBV10-3 and TRBJ2-1, with D maybe TRBD2 (6 bases). The CDR3 is 13 amino acids. Germline V gene data show CDR1 as ENHRY and CDR2 as SYGVKD. With 8 bases removed from V and 1 base from J, the gap between germline ends came to 9 bases. The CDR3 region is CAIRLASYNEQFF. For the CDR3, the DNA is TGTGCCATCCGCCTAGCGTCCTACAATGAGCAGTTCTTC.

The chain links TRBV9 to TRBJ1-1, with D unresolved. The length of the CDR3 is 14 residues. V lost 0 bases and J 0 bases, leaving 6 bases between the germline ends. Germline V lookup: CDR1 SGDLS, CDR2 YYNGEE. CDR3 protein: CASSVEAMNTEAFF. The CDR3 region has the DNA TGTGCCAGCAGCGTAGAAGCTATGAACACTGAAGCTTTCTTT.

As regards this clone: Other nucleotide sequences in the sample specify the same CDR3. The rearrangement uses TRBV24-1 and TRBJ1-5, with 8 bases fitting TRBD1. This CDR3 has 15 residues. Germline values: CDR1 KGHDR, CDR2 SFDVKD. V lost 4 bases, J lost 7 bases, and 8 bases stayed unmatched. The CDR3 nucleotides read TGTGCCACCAGTGACCCTACAGGGGGAGGACAGCCCCAGCATTTT. This encodes CATSDPTGGGQPQHF.

This clone was picked up a small number of times. The CDR3 protein is CASSQGIQPSVTQYF. The CDR3 DNA sequence: TGTGCCAGCAGCCAAGGGATTCAGCCTAGCGTAACCCAGTACTTC. This sequence joins TRBV3-1 (or the pseudogene TRBV3-2) and TRBJ2-5; the D gene is possibly TRBD2 (6 bases). The CDR3 runs 15 residues. The germline V gene encodes CDR1 LGHDT and CDR2 YNNKEL (reference sequence). Trimming shortened V by 1 base and J by 8 bases, and 17 bases separated the two germline ends.

Only a few counts were recorded for this clone. The chain carries TRBV18 and TRBJ2-2, with 11 bases fitting TRBD2. The CDR3 is 15 amino acids. CDR1 and CDR2 (germline): KGHSH, LQKENI. J lost 3 bases, V lost 6 bases, and 3 bases had no gene match. Written as DNA, the CDR3 is TGTGCCAGCTCCCCGGGACTAGCGGACACCGGGGAGCTGTTTTTT. Translated, it gives CASSPGLADTGELFF.

The chain combines TRBV2 with TRBJ2-7; 7 nucleotides line up with TRBD1. The CDR3 has 13 amino acids. Germline CDR1 and CDR2: SNHLY and FYNNEI. Trimming cost V 7 bases and J 6 bases; bases outside gene matches: 9. CDR3 in amino acids: CASTTVEGAEQYF. The CDR3 DNA is TGTGCCAGCACCACGGTAGAGGGGGCCGAGCAGTACTTC.

J is TRBJ2-5 and V is TRBV7-9, with TRBD2 matching over 15 bases. The trim removed 2 bases at V and 2 bases at J, leaving 6 bases unmatched. CDR1 SEHNR and CDR2 FQNEAQ come from the germline V gene (reference sequence). The length of the CDR3 is 18 residues. Written as DNA, the CDR3 is TGTGCCAGCAGCTTAAGCCGGACTAGCGGGAGGGGGCAAGAGACCCAGTACTTC. Encoded protein: CASSLSRTSGRGQETQYF.

This clone was recorded once. The chain recombines TRBV7-3 with TRBJ2-2; TRBD1 is a possible D gene (7 bases). The V end was cut by 5 bases, the J end by 4 bases, with 17 bases between. Per the germline V gene, CDR1 is SGHTA and CDR2 is FQGTGA. The CDR3 is made up of 16 amino acids. The CDR3: CASSAGRQGSTGELFF. The DNA of the CDR3 is TGTGCCAGCAGCGCCGGGAGACAGGGTAGCACCGGGGAGCTGTTTTTT.

The chain couples TRBV28 to TRBJ1-6, with 7 bases matching TRBD1. The CDR3 covers 14 residues. J was trimmed by 10 bases and V by 5 bases; bases with no gene match: 8. Germline V gene lookup returns CDR1 MDHEN and CDR2 SYDVKM. The CDR3 DNA follows: TGTGCCAGCAGTGTGACAGGGTCTGGCTCACCCCTCCACTTT. Encoded protein: CASSVTGSGSPLHF.

This clone showed up just once. The gene calls are TRBV5-6 and TRBJ1-5, with 7 bases matching TRBD1. V lost 2 bases, J lost 2 bases, and 7 bases stayed unmatched. The CDR3 extends over 16 amino acids. CDR1 and CDR2 from the germline V gene are SGHDT and YYEEEE. The CDR3: CASSLYRGRGNQPQHF. In DNA form, the CDR3 reads TGTGCCAGCAGCTTATACAGGGGAAGGGGCAATCAGCCCCAGCATTTT. The full variable domain, completed using reference TRBV5-6 and TRBJ1-5, is DAGVTQSPTHLIKTRGQQVTLRCSPKSGHDTVSWYQQALGQGPQFIFQYYEEEERQRGNFPDRFSGHQFPNYSSELNVNALLLGDSALYLCASSLYRGRGNQPQHFGDGTRLSIL.

This clone was detected only a few times. This chain connects TRBV20-1 to TRBJ1-4, with D possibly TRBD1 on 5 matching bases. This CDR3 region has 11 residues. V lost 6 bases and J lost 8, with 10 bases in between. Germline V gives CDR1 DFQATT, CDR2 SNEGSKA (reference sequence). CDR3 DNA sequence: TGCAGTGCCCCAAAGGGGGAAAAACTGTTTTTT. This sequence encodes CSAPKGEKLFF.

This rearrangement joins TRBV3-1 (or the pseudogene TRBV3-2) to TRBJ2-1, with D tentatively TRBD2 (5 bases). Germline-derived CDR1 and CDR2 are LGHDT and YNNKEL (reference sequence). V was cut by 0 bases and J by 3 bases, with 12 bases left in between. This CDR3 is 16 amino acids long. The CDR3 loop is CASSQDPSGIYNEQFF. The CDR3, as DNA: TGTGCCAGCAGCCAAGATCCGTCGGGAATCTACAATGAGCAGTTCTTC.

The gene calls are TRBV7-9 and TRBJ2-1, with 9 bases fitting TRBD2. CDR1 SEHNR and CDR2 FQNEAQ come from the germline V gene (reference sequence). The CDR3 spans 16 residues. Unmatched junction bases numbered 0, after V lost 0 bases and J lost 0 bases. CDR3 protein: CASSLASGSSYNEQFF. The CDR3 DNA follows: TGTGCCAGCAGCTTAGCTAGCGGGAGCTCCTACAATGAGCAGTTCTTC.

The chain uses TRBV19 and TRBJ2-1; 8 bases are a match to TRBD1. The V gene's germline CDR1 is LNHDA and CDR2 SQIVND (reference sequence). V shed 5 bases and J 3 bases; nucleotides not matched to a gene: 6. This CDR3 has 15 residues. The chain's CDR3 is CASSLDRAIYNEQFF. In nucleotides, the CDR3 is TGTGCCAGTAGTTTGGACAGGGCAATCTACAATGAGCAGTTCTTC.

The chain links TRBV2 to TRBJ2-2; D unresolved. The CDR3 contains 17 residues. Germline V gene lookup returns CDR1 SNHLY and CDR2 FYNNEI. V shed 0 bases and J shed 0 bases, with 11 bases lying between them. The CDR3 DNA sequence: TGTGCCAGCAGTGAAGCTCTACACTATGCGAACACCGGGGAGCTGTTTTTT. Its translation: CASSEALHYANTGELFF.

The chain has TRBV12-3 or TRBV12-4 and TRBJ1-2; TRBD1 might be the D (5 bases). CDR3 length: 12 residues. V lost 2 bases to trimming and J lost 8 bases, with 9 bases between them. The CDR3 loop reads CASSLRGRGYTF. CDR3 nucleotides: TGTGCCAGCAGTTTAAGGGGCCGGGGCTACACCTTC.

This clone was observed once. The chain carries TRBV5-4 and TRBJ2-3, with 7 bases that match TRBD1. From germline, CDR1 is SGHNT and CDR2 YYREEE (reference sequence). With 0 bases clipped from V and 3 bases from J, the junction kept 4 bases outside the gene matches. The CDR3 is 15 amino acids. CDR3 sequence (DNA): TGTGCCAGCAGCTTGGAAGGGGGCGTGACAGATACGCAGTATTTT. This encodes CASSLEGGVTDTQYF.